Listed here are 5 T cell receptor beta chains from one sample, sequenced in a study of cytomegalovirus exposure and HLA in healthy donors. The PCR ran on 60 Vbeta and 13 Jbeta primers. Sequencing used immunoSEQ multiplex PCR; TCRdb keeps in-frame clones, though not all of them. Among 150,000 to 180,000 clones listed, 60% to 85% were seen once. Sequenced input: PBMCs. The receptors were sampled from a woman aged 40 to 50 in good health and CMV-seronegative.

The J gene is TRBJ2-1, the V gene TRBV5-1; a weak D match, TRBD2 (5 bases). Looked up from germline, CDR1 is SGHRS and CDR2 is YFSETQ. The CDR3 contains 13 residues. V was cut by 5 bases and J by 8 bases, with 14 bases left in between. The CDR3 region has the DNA TGCGCCAGCAGACCCGGCCCGAGGGATGAGCAGTTCTTC. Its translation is CASRPGPRDEQFF.

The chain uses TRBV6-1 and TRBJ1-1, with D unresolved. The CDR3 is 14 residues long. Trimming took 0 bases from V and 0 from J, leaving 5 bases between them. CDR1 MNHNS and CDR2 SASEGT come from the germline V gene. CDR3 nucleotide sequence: TGTGCCAGCAGTGAAGCACGGGTGAACACTGAAGCTTTCTTT. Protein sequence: CASSEARVNTEAFF.

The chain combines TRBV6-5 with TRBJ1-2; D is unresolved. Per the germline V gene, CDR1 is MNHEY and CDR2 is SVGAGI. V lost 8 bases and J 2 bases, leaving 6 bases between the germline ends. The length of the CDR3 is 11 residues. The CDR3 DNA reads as TGTGCCAGCGGACTGAACTATGGCTACACCTTC. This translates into CASGLNYGYTF.

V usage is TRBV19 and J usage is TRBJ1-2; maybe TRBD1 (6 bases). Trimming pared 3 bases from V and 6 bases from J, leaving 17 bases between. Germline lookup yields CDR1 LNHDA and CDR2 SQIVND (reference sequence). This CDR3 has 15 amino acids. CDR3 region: CASSIRGGTTDGYTF. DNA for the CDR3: TGTGCCAGTAGTATCCGGGGGGGCACGACCGATGGCTACACCTTC.

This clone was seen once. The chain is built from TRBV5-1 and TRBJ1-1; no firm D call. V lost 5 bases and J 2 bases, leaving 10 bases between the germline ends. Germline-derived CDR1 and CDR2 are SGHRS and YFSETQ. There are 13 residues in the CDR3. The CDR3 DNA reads TGCGCCAGCAGAGATTCAGTTAACACTGAAGCTTTCTTT. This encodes CASRDSVNTEAFF.